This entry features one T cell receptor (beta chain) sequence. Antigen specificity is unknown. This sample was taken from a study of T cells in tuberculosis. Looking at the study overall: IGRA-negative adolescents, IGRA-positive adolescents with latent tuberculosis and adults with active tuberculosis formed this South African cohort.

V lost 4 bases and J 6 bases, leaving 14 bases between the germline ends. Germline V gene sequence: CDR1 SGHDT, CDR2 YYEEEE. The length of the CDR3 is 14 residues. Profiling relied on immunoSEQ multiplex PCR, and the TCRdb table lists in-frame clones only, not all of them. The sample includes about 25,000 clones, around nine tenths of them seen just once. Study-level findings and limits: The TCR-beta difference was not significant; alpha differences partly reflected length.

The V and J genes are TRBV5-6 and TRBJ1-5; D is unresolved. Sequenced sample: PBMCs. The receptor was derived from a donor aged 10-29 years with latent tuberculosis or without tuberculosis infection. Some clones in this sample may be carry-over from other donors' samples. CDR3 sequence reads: CASSVFLAAQPQHF. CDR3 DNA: TGTGCCAGCAGCGTGTTCCTGGCGGCTCAGCCCCAGCATTTT.